This T cell receptor (beta chain) is from a study of blood T cell repertoires in COVID-19. This table comes from immunoSEQ multiplex PCR, and its TCRdb copy is limited to in-frame clones, with some not included. The sample includes 85,000 to 110,000 clones, 84% of them seen just once. CDR1 and CDR2 (germline): MNHNY, SVGAGI (reference sequence). After removal of 5 bases from V and 4 bases from J, the junction contained 16 bases not matched to a gene. CDR3 length equals 17 residues. The material sequenced was peripheral blood. The TCR originated in a human donor in a cohort sampled during active COVID-19. The V gene is TRBV6-6, the J gene TRBJ1-2; TRBD1 matches at 7 bases. CDR3 region: CASSPIPSLNRGYGYTF. CDR3 DNA sequence: TGTGCCAGCAGTCCCATTCCCTCCTTAAACAGGGGCTATGGCTACACCTTC.